This TCR beta chain was sequenced during a study of blood T cell repertoires in COVID-19. This CDR3 has 15 amino acids. Germline CDR1 SGHDN, CDR2 FVKESK. After removal of 4 bases from V and 4 bases from J, the junction contained 4 bases not matched to a gene. This clone has only one observation. The protocol was immunoSEQ multiplex PCR, while the TCRdb copy is restricted to in-frame clones and leaves out a portion. Seen here are fewer than 25,000 clones, more than 90% observed once, and the top ten hold about 8%. The rearrangement uses TRBV14 and TRBJ2-1; 10 bases map to TRBD2. The sample taken for sequencing was peripheral blood. The receptor's source is a human donor in a cohort sampled during active COVID-19. Written as DNA, the CDR3 is TGTGCCAGCAGCCGCCTGACTAGCGGGTACAATGAGCAGTTCTTC. Its translation is CASSRLTSGYNEQFF. Drawing the rest from reference TRBV14 and TRBJ2-1, the complete variable domain is EAGVTQFPSHSVIEKGQTVTLRCDPISGHDNLYWYRRVMGKEIKFLLHFVKESKQDESGMPNNRFLAERTGGTYSTLKVQPAELEDSGVYFCASSRLTSGYNEQFFGPGTRLTVL.